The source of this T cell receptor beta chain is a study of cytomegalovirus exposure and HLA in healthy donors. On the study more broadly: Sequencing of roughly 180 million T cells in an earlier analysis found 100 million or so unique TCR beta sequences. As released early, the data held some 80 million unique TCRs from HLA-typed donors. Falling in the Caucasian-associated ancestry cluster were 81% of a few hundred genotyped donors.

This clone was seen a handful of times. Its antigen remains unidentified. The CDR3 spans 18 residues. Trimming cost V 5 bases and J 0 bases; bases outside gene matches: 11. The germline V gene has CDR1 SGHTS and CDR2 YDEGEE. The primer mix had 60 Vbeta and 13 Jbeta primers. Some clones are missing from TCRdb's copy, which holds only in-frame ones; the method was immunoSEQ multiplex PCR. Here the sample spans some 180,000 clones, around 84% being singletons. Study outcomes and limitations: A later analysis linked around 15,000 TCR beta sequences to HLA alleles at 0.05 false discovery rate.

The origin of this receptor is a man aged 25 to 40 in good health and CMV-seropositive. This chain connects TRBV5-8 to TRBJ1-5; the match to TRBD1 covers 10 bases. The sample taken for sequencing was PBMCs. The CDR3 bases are TGTGCCAGCAGGCCTGACAGGGGGCGCGGGTATAGCAATCAGCCCCAGCATTTT. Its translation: CASRPDRGRGYSNQPQHF.